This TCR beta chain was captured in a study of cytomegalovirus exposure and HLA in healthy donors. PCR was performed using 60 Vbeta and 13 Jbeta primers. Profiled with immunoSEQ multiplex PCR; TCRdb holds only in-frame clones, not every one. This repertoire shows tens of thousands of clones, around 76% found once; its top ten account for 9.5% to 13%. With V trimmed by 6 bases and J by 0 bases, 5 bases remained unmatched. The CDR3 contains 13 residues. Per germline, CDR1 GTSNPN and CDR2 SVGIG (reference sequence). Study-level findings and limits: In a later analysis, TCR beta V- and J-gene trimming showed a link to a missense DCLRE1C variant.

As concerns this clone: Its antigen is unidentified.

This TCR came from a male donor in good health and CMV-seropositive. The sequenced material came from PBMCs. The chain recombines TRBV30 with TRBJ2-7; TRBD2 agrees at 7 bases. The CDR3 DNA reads TGTGCCTGTGGGGGGGTCAGCTCCTACGAGCAGTACTTC. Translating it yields CACGGVSSYEQYF.